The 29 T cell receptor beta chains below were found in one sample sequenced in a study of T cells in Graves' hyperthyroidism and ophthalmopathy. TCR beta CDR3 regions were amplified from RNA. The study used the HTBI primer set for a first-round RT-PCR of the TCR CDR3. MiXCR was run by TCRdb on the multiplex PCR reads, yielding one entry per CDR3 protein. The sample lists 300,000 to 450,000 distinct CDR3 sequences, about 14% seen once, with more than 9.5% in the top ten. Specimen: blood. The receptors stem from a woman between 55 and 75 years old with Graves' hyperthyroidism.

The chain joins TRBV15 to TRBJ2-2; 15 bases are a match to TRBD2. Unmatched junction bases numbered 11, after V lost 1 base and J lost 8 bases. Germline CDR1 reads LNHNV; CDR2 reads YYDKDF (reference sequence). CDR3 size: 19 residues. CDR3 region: CATSRGTSGRVIRDGELFF. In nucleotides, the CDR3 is TGTGCCACCAGCAGAGGGACTAGCGGGAGGGTGATCCGGGATGGGGAGCTGTTTTTT.

The CDR3 spells CASSHGGQETQYF. The CDR3 nucleotides read TGTGCCAGCAGCCACGGGGGGCAAGAGACCCAGTACTTC. The rearrangement links TRBV3-1 to TRBJ2-5, with 7 nucleotides matching TRBD2. CDR3 size: 13 residues. Germline CDR1 reads LGHDT; CDR2 reads YNNKEL (reference sequence). V lost 3 bases, J lost 2 bases, and 0 bases stayed unmatched.

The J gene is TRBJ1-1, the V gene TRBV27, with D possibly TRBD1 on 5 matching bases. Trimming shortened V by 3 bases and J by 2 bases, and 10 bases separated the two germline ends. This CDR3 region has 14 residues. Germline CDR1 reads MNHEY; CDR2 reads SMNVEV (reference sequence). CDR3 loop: CASSLGGINTEAFF. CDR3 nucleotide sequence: TGTGCCAGCAGTTTGGGGGGGATTAACACTGAAGCTTTCTTT.

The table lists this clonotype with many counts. CDR3: CASSLVIRSDEQFF. DNA of the CDR3: TGTGCCAGCAGCTTGGTGATCCGGTCGGATGAGCAGTTCTTC. V usage is TRBV5-8 and J usage is TRBJ2-1, with D uncertain. Trimming left V 0 bases short and J 8 bases short, with 12 bases between. The CDR3 extends over 14 amino acids. Germline assignment: CDR1 SGHTS and CDR2 YDEGEE.

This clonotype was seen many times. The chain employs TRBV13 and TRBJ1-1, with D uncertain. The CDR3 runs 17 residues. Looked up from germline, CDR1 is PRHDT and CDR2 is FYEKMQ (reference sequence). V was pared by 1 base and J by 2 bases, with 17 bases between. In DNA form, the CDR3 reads TGTGCCAGCAGCTTAGTGCTCAAGGGAACAGCCAACACTGAAGCTTTCTTT. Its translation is CASSLVLKGTANTEAFF. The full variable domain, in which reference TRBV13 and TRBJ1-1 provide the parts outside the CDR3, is AAGVIQSPRHLIKEKRETATLKCYPIPRHDTVYWYQQGPGQDPQFLISFYEKMQSDKGSIPDRFSAQQFSDYHSELNMSSLELGDSALYFCASSLVLKGTANTEAFFGQGTRLTVV.

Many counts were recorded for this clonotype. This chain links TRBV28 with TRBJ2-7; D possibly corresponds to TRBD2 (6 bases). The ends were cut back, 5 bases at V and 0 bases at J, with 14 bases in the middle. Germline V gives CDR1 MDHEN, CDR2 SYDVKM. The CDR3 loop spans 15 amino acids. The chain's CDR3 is CASSMPWRGSYEQYF. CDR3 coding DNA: TGTGCCAGCAGTATGCCATGGAGGGGCTCCTACGAGCAGTACTTC.

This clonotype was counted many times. The CDR3 region has the DNA TGCGCCAGCAGCTCCGCCGGGACAGCTATATACGAGCAGTACTTC. Residues: CASSSAGTAIYEQYF. The rearrangement links TRBV5-1 to TRBJ2-7, with TRBD1 matching 7 bases. Germline CDR1 is SGHRS and CDR2 is YFSETQ. V shed 3 bases, J shed 4 bases, and the junction held 10 bases outside the gene matches. This CDR3 has 15 amino acids.

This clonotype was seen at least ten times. CDR3 DNA sequence: TGCAGCGGGGGACAGACGAACACTGAAGCTTTCTTT. Translation: CSGGQTNTEAFF. This rearrangement joins TRBV29-1 to TRBJ1-1; 7 bases are a match to TRBD1. CDR1 is SQVTM, CDR2 ANQGSEA, per germline. The V and J ends lost 7 bases and 1 base, in that order; junction bases with no gene match: 3. The CDR3 runs to 12 residues.

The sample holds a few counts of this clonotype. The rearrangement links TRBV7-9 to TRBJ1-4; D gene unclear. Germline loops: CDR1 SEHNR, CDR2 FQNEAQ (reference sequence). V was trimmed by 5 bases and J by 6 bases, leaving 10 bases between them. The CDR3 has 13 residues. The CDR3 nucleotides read TGTGCCAGCAGCACATCAATAGATGAAAAACTGTTTTTT. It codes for CASSTSIDEKLFF.

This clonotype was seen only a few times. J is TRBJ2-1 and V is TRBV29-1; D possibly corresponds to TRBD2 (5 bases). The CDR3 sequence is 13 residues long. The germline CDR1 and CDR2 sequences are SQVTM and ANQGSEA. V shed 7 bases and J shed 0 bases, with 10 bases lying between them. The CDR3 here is CSAPGSSYNEQFF. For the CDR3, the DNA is TGCAGCGCTCCGGGGAGCTCCTACAATGAGCAGTTCTTC.

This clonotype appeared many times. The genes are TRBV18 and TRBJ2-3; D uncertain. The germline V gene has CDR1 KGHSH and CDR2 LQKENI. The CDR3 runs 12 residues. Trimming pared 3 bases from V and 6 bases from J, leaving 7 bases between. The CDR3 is CASSPQSDTQYF. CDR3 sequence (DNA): TGTGCCAGCTCACCCCAGAGTGATACGCAGTATTTT.

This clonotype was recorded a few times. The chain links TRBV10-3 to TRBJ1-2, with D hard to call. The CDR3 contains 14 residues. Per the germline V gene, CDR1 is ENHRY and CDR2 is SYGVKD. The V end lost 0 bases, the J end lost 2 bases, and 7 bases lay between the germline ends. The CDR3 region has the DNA TGTGCCATCAGTGAGTCGCGAGGGAACTATGGCTACACCTTC. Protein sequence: CAISESRGNYGYTF.

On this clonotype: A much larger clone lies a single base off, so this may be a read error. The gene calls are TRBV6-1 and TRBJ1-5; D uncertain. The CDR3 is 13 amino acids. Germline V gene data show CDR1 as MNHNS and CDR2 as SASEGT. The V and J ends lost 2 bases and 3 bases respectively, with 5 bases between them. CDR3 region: CASSEWHNQPQHF. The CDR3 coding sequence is TGTGCCAGCAGTGAATGGCACAATCAGCCCCAGCATTTT.

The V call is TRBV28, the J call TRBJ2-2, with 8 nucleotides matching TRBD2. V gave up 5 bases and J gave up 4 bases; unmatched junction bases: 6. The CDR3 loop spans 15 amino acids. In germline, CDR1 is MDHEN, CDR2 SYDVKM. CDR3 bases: TGTGCCAGCAGTCCGGGACTAGTTCCCACCGGGGAGCTGTTTTTT. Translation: CASSPGLVPTGELFF.

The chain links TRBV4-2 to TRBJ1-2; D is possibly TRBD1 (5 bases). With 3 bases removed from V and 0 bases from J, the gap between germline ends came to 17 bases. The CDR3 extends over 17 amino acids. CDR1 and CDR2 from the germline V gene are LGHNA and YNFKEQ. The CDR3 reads CASSQGGRRKPNYGYTF. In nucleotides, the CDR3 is TGTGCCAGCAGCCAGGGGGGACGAAGGAAACCTAACTATGGCTACACCTTC.

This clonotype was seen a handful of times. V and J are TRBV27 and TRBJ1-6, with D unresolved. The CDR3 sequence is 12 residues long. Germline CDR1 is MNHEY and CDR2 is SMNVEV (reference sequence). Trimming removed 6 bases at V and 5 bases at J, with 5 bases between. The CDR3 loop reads CASRYHNSPLHF. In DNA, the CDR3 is TGTGCCAGCAGATATCATAATTCACCCCTCCACTTT.

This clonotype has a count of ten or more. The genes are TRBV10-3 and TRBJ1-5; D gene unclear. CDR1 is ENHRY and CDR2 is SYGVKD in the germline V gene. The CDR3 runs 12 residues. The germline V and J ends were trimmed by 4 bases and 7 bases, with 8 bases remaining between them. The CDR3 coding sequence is TGTGCCATCAGTGGGGAAGGCCAGCCCCAGCATTTT. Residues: CAISGEGQPQHF.

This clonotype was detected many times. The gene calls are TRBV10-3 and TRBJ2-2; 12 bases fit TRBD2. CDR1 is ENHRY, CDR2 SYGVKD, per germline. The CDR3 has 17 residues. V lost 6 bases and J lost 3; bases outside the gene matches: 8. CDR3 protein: CAISRLAGAVDTGELFF. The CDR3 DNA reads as TGTGCCATCAGCCGACTAGCGGGAGCTGTGGACACCGGGGAGCTGTTTTTT.

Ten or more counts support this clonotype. The CDR3 coding sequence is TGTGCCAGCAGTGCCCCGGGTTTGTCAGCGTTCCCAGATACGCAGTATTTT. This encodes CASSAPGLSAFPDTQYF. This chain uses TRBV6-1 with TRBJ2-3, with D hard to call. This CDR3 spans 17 amino acids. V dropped 4 bases and J dropped 4 bases, with 21 bases sitting between them. The V gene's germline CDR1 is MNHNS and CDR2 SASEGT.

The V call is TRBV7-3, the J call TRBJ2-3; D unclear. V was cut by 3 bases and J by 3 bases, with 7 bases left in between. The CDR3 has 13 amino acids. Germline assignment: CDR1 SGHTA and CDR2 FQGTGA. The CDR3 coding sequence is TGTGCCAGCAGCTTCGCTCAGACAGATACGCAGTATTTT. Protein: CASSFAQTDTQYF.

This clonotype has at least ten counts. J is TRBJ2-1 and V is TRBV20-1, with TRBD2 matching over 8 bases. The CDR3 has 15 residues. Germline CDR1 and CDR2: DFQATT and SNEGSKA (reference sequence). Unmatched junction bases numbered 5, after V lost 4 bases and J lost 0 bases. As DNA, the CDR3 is TGCAGTGCTAAGGTAGCGGGATCCTCCTACAATGAGCAGTTCTTC. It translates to CSAKVAGSSYNEQFF.

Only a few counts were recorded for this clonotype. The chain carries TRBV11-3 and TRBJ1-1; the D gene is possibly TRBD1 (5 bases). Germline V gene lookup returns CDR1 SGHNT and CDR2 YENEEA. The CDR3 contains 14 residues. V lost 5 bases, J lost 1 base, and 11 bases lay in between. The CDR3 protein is CASSHPDRNTEAFF. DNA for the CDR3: TGTGCCAGCAGCCACCCCGACAGGAACACTGAAGCTTTCTTT.

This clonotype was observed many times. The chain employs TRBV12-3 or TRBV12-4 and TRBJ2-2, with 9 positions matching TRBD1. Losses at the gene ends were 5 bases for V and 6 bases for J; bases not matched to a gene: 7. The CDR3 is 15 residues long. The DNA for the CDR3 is TGTGCCAGCAGTCCCGGACAGGGGTTTGCCGGGGAGCTGTTTTTT. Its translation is CASSPGQGFAGELFF.

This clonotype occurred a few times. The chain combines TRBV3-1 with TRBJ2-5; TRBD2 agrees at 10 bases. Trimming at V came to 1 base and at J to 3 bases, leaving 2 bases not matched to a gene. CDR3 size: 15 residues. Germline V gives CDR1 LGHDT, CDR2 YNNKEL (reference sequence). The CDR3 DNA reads TGTGCCAGCAGCCAAGGTCTAGCGGGAGAAGAGACCCAGTACTTC. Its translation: CASSQGLAGEETQYF.

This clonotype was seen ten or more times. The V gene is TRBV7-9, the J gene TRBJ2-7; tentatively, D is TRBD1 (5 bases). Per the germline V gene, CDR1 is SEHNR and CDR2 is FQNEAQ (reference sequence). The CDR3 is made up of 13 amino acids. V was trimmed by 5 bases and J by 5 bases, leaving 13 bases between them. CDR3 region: CASSLREENEQYF. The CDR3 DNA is TGTGCCAGCAGCCTCAGGGAAGAGAACGAGCAGTACTTC. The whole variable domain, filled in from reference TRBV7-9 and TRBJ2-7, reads DTGVSQNPRHKITKRGQNVTFRCDPISEHNRLYWYRQTLGQGPEFLTYFQNEAQLEKSRLLSDRFSAERPKGSFSTLEIQRTEQGDSAMYLCASSLREENEQYFGPGTRLTVT.

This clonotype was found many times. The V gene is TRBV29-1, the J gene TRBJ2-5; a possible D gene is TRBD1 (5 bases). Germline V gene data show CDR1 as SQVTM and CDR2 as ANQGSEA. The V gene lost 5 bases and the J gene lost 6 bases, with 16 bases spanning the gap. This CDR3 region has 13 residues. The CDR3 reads CSVLGPGGQTQYF. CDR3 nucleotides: TGCAGCGTTCTGGGGCCTGGCGGCCAGACCCAGTACTTC.

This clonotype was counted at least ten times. CDR3 in amino acids: CATMGGGGYEQYF. CDR3 nucleotides: TGTGCCACCATGGGAGGGGGTGGCTACGAGCAGTACTTC. The chain recombines TRBV11-2 with TRBJ2-7, with D possibly matching TRBD2 (7 bases). The V end was cut by 10 bases, the J end by 3 bases, with 16 bases between. The length of the CDR3 is 13 residues. Germline V lookup: CDR1 SGHAT, CDR2 FQNNGV.

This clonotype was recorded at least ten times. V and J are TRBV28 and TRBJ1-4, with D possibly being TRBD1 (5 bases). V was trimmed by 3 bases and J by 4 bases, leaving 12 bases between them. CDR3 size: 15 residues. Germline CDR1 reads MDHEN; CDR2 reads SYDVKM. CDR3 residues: CASSFPQGLNEKLFF. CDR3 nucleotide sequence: TGTGCCAGCAGTTTTCCCCAGGGCCTTAATGAAAAACTGTTTTTT.

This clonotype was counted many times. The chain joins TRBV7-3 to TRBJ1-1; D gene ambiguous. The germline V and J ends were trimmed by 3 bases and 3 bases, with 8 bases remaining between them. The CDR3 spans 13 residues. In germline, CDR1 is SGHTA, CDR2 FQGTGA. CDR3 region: CASSFTKHTEAFF. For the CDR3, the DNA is TGTGCCAGCAGCTTTACCAAGCACACTGAAGCTTTCTTT.